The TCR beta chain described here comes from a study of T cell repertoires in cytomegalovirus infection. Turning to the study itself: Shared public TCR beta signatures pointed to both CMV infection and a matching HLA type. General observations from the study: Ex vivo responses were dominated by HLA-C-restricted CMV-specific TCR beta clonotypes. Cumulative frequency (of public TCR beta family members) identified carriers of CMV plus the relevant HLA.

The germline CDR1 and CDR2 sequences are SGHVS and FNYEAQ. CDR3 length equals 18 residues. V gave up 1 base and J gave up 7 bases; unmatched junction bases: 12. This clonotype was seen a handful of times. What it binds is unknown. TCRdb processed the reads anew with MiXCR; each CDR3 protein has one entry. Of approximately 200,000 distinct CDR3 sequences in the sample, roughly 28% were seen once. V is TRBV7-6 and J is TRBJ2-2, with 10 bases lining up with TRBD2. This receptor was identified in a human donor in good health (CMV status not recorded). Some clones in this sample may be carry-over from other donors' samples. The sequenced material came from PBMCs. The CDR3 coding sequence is TGTGCCAGCAGCTTAGGGACTAGCGGTGCCAGGTCGGGCGGGGAGCTGTTTTTT. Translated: CASSLGTSGARSGGELFF.